One sample yielded the 23 T cell receptor beta chains listed below, sequenced in a study of blood T cell repertoires in COVID-19. TCRdb's copy holds only in-frame clones and misses some; the assay was immunoSEQ multiplex PCR. This sample has around 29,000 clones, with roughly 88% found just once. Specimen: peripheral blood. Source of these receptors: a woman at least 80 years old with COVID-19, enrolled during active disease.

The rearrangement joins TRBV7-9 to TRBJ2-1, with 8 bases fitting TRBD1. This CDR3 has 15 residues. Germline CDR1 reads SEHNR; CDR2 reads FQNEAQ (reference sequence). V lost 4 bases and J lost 2; bases outside the gene matches: 4. Here the CDR3 DNA reads TGTGCCAGCAGCTCGGACAGGGTCGCCTACAATGAGCAGTTCTTC. Its protein product is CASSSDRVAYNEQFF.

The chain uses TRBV4-2 and TRBJ2-2; 12 bases agree with TRBD2. After removal of 4 bases from V and 0 bases from J, the junction contained 9 bases not matched to a gene. The CDR3 consists of 19 residues. Germline loops: CDR1 LGHNA, CDR2 YNFKEQ. This CDR3 reads CASSPRASGGAANTGELFF. In DNA form, the CDR3 reads TGTGCCAGCAGCCCTCGGGCTAGCGGGGGGGCCGCGAACACCGGGGAGCTGTTTTTT.

This chain uses TRBV5-1 with TRBJ1-2, with 11 bases that match TRBD1. This CDR3 contains 15 residues. Germline lookup yields CDR1 SGHRS and CDR2 YFSETQ. J gave up 8 bases and V 0 bases, and 6 bases lay outside the gene matches. In DNA, the CDR3 is TGCGCCAGCAGCTTGGACGGACAGGGGGCGGGAGGCTACACCTTC. This gives the protein CASSLDGQGAGGYTF. The full variable domain, with the rest looked up from reference TRBV5-1 and TRBJ1-2, is KAGVTQTPRYLIKTRGQQVTLSCSPISGHRSVSWYQQTPGQGLQFLFEYFSETQRNKGNFPGRFSGRQFSNSRSEMNVSTLELGDSALYLCASSLDGQGAGGYTFGSGTRLTVV.

The chain is built from TRBV9 and TRBJ2-2, with 9 nucleotides matching TRBD1. The CDR3 has 16 residues. Germline V gene sequence: CDR1 SGDLS, CDR2 YYNGEE. Trimming cost V 5 bases and J 0 bases; bases outside gene matches: 5. The CDR3 here is CASSYRQGANTGELFF. Here the CDR3 DNA reads TGTGCCAGCAGTTATCGACAGGGGGCGAACACCGGGGAGCTGTTTTTT.

The CDR3 sequence: CASSLASGTGGYTF. CDR3 bases: TGTGCCAGCAGCTTAGCGTCAGGGACAGGGGGCTACACCTTC. This chain links TRBV7-2 with TRBJ1-2, with 9 bases fitting TRBD1. The germline V gene encodes CDR1 SGHTA and CDR2 FQGNSA. CDR3 length: 14 residues. J was trimmed by 8 bases and V by 0 bases; bases with no gene match: 4.

The gene calls are TRBV19 and TRBJ1-3, with D possibly TRBD1 on 6 matching bases. CDR1 is LNHDA and CDR2 is SQIVND in the germline V gene (reference sequence). CDR3 length equals 14 residues. V lost 5 bases, J lost 4 bases, and 12 bases lay in between. The CDR3: CASSAGGNGNTIYF. Written as DNA, the CDR3 is TGTGCCAGTAGTGCTGGGGGCAACGGAAACACCATATATTTT. Full variable domain (missing parts from reference TRBV19 and TRBJ1-3): DGGITQSPKYLFRKEGQNVTLSCEQNLNHDAMYWYRQDPGQGLRLIYYSQIVNDFQKGDIAEGYSVSREKKESFPLTVTSAQKNPTAFYLCASSAGGNGNTIYFGEGSWLTVV.

The chain recombines TRBV29-1 with TRBJ2-7; D may be TRBD2 (5 bases). With 7 bases removed from V and 6 bases from J, the gap between germline ends came to 13 bases. This CDR3 region has 11 residues. Germline assignment: CDR1 SQVTM and CDR2 ANQGSEA. The CDR3, as DNA: TGCAGCGCGGGCCTAGCTTTCGAGCAGTACTTC. Its translation is CSAGLAFEQYF.

The V gene is TRBV3-1 (or the pseudogene TRBV3-2), the J gene TRBJ2-7; unclear D gene. From germline, CDR1 is LGHDT and CDR2 YNNKEL (reference sequence). The CDR3 has 17 amino acids. With 0 bases removed from V and 2 bases from J, the gap between germline ends came to 17 bases. The CDR3 region is CASSQELILGTTYEQYF. The CDR3 DNA follows: TGTGCCAGCAGCCAAGAGCTCATCTTGGGCACCACCTACGAGCAGTACTTC.

The rearrangement joins TRBV5-1 to TRBJ2-7; unclear D gene. The CDR3 totals 13 residues. Looked up from germline, CDR1 is SGHRS and CDR2 is YFSETQ. The V end was cut by 4 bases, the J end by 3 bases, with 11 bases between. DNA for the CDR3: TGCGCCAGCAGCCTGGACGGTTACTACGAGCAGTACTTC. This sequence encodes CASSLDGYYEQYF.

The chain carries TRBV11-3 and TRBJ2-1, with 12 positions matching TRBD2. The V segment lost 5 bases and the J segment 4 bases; nucleotides outside the gene matches: 6. CDR1 is SGHNT and CDR2 is YENEEA in the germline V gene. The CDR3 totals 16 residues. The CDR3 reads CASSRGLAGSYNEQFF. Here the CDR3 DNA reads TGTGCCAGCAGCCGAGGACTAGCGGGGTCGTACAATGAGCAGTTCTTC. The full variable domain, completed using reference TRBV11-3 and TRBJ2-1, is EAGVVQSPRYKIIEKKQPVAFWCNPISGHNTLYWYLQNLGQGPELLIRYENEEAVDDSQLPKDRFSAERLKGVDSTLKIQPAELGDSAVYLCASSRGLAGSYNEQFFGPGTRLTVL.

The V call is TRBV5-6, the J call TRBJ2-1, with TRBD1 identical over 9 bases. V lost 6 bases to trimming and J lost 7 bases; unmatched junction nucleotides: 8. CDR1 is SGHDT, CDR2 YYEEEE, per germline. This CDR3 spans 14 amino acids. CDR3 in DNA: TGTGCCAGCACCACCGGGACAGGGTTAAATGAGCAGTTCTTC. Protein product: CASTTGTGLNEQFF.

V gene TRBV6-5 combines with J gene TRBJ2-3; 10 nucleotides match TRBD1. The V gene's germline CDR1 is MNHEY and CDR2 SVGAGI. This CDR3 spans 16 amino acids. V was pared by 4 bases and J by 1 base, with 5 bases of the junction left unmatched. The CDR3 reads CASSLGGTGGTDTQYF. CDR3 DNA sequence: TGTGCCAGCAGTTTAGGAGGGACAGGGGGCACAGATACGCAGTATTTT.

The chain employs TRBV28 and TRBJ1-5; 9 nucleotides line up with TRBD1. Trimming removed 6 bases from V and 11 bases from J; junction bases left unmatched: 17. Germline CDR1 is MDHEN and CDR2 is SYDVKM. The CDR3 has 16 amino acids. DNA of the CDR3: TGTGCCAGCAGCCCGGGACAGGGCCTTCTGGGGGAAGCCCAGCATTTT. Amino acid sequence: CASSPGQGLLGEAQHF. The full variable domain, in which reference TRBV28 and TRBJ1-5 provide the parts outside the CDR3, is DVKVTQSSRYLVKRTGEKVFLECVQDMDHENMFWYRQDPGLGLRLIYFSYDVKMKEKGDIPEGYSVSREKKERFSLILESASTNQTSMYLCASSPGQGLLGEAQHFGDGTRLSIL.

The V gene is TRBV12-5, the J gene TRBJ2-3; possible D gene TRBD2, 5 bases. This CDR3 is 17 amino acids long. V was trimmed by 1 base and J by 1 base, leaving 15 bases between them. Germline V gene lookup returns CDR1 LGHNT and CDR2 FRNRAP. The DNA of the CDR3 is TGTGCTAGTGGTTTGGGTCTGTCGGTCGGGGGCACAGATACGCAGTATTTT. It codes for CASGLGLSVGGTDTQYF.

The gene calls are TRBV3-1 (or the pseudogene TRBV3-2) and TRBJ1-5, with 10 bases fitting TRBD1. Germline V gene data show CDR1 as LGHDT and CDR2 as YNNKEL (reference sequence). V dropped 1 base and J dropped 10; count of bases not matched to a gene: 13. This CDR3 is built from 17 residues. The CDR3 loop is CASSQGMVGTGVPPQHF. The CDR3 bases are TGTGCCAGCAGCCAAGGTATGGTTGGGACAGGGGTACCTCCCCAGCATTTT.

The CDR3 region has the DNA TGTGCCAGCAGCCTAAAGGGGGGCAGGGGGCAAGAGACCCAGTACTTC. This gives the protein CASSLKGGRGQETQYF. The genes are TRBV5-6 and TRBJ2-5; D is perhaps TRBD1 (7 bases). The CDR3 covers 16 residues. Germline assignment: CDR1 SGHDT and CDR2 YYEEEE. Trimming left V 4 bases short and J 2 bases short, with 18 bases between.

The rearrangement links TRBV4-1 to TRBJ2-1; the match to TRBD2 covers 14 bases. This CDR3 has 20 residues. J was trimmed by 0 bases and V by 7 bases; bases with no gene match: 14. Germline-derived CDR1 and CDR2 are MGHRA and YSYEKL. CDR3 DNA sequence: TGCGCCAGCACCCCCCTGGGGACTAGCGGGGGATCCTACTCCTACAATGAGCAGTTCTTC. Its protein is CASTPLGTSGGSYSYNEQFF.

The chain has TRBV3-1 (or the pseudogene TRBV3-2) and TRBJ2-4; possibly TRBD2 for D (6 bases). Germline CDR1 LGHDT, CDR2 YNNKEL (reference sequence). CDR3 length equals 14 residues. V lost 5 bases to trimming and J lost 2 bases, with 10 bases between them. The CDR3 DNA reads as TGTGCCAGCAGCATCCGGGGGACCAAAAACATTCAGTACTTC. This gives the protein CASSIRGTKNIQYF.

V is TRBV5-6 and J is TRBJ1-1; D is possibly TRBD1 (5 bases). The CDR3 is 14 amino acids. Per germline, CDR1 SGHDT and CDR2 YYEEEE. V shed 4 bases and J shed 2 bases, with 12 bases lying between them. The CDR3 loop reads CASSLGHSNTEAFF. CDR3 sequence (DNA): TGTGCCAGCAGCCTCGGACACAGCAACACTGAAGCTTTCTTT.

The chain joins TRBV6-4 to TRBJ2-2, with D maybe TRBD2 (5 bases). Germline values: CDR1 MRHNA, CDR2 SNTAGT. This CDR3 is 13 amino acids long. The V end was cut by 6 bases, the J end by 3 bases, with 8 bases between. CDR3 DNA: TGTGCCAGCAGAGGGCGGGACACCGGGGAGCTGTTTTTT. It is translated as CASRGRDTGELFF.

The chain has TRBV6-2 or TRBV6-3 and TRBJ2-2; the D gene is possibly TRBD1 (6 bases). V was clipped by 3 bases and J by 6 bases, with 14 bases between them. The germline V gene has CDR1 MNHEY and CDR2 SVGEGT. The CDR3 has 15 amino acids. CDR3 DNA sequence: TGTGCCAGCAGTTATTACAAACAGGGTCCCGGGGAGCTGTTTTTT. Its translation is CASSYYKQGPGELFF.

The chain joins TRBV12-5 to TRBJ1-3, with 7 bases that match TRBD1. The CDR3 totals 17 residues. V shed 0 bases, J shed 0 bases, and the junction held 5 bases outside the gene matches. CDR1 is LGHNT and CDR2 is FRNRAP in the germline V gene. Written as DNA, the CDR3 is TGTGCTAGTGGTTTGGTACAAGACAGGGCCTCTGGAAACACCATATATTTT. Encoded protein: CASGLVQDRASGNTIYF.

This clone was counted a few times. The chain uses TRBV6-5 and TRBJ1-5; no clear D. Germline V gene sequence: CDR1 MNHEY, CDR2 SVGAGI. V was cut by 4 bases and J by 4 bases, with 8 bases left in between. This CDR3 has 13 amino acids. The CDR3 DNA is TGTGCCAGCAGTTCACTTGATAATCAGCCCCAGCATTTT. Encoded protein: CASSSLDNQPQHF.